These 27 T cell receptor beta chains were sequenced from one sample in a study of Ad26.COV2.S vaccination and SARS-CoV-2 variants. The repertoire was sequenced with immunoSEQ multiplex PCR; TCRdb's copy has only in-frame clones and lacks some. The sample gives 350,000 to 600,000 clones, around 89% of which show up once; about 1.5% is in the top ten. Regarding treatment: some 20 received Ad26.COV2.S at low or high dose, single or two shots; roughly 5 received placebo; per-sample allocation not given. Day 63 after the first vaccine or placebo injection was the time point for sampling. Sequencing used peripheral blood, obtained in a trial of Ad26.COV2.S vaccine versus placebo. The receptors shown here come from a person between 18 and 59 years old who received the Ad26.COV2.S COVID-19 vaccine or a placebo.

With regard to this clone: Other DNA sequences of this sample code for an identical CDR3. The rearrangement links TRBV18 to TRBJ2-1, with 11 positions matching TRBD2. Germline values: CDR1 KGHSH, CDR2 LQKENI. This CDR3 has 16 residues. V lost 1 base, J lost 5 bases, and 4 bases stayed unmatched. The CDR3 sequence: CASSPQLAGGNNEQFF. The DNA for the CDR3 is TGTGCCAGCTCACCACAGTTAGCGGGAGGGAACAATGAGCAGTTCTTC. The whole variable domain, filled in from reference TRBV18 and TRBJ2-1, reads NAGVMQNPRHLVRRRGQEARLRCSPMKGHSHVYWYRQLPEEGLKFMVYLQKENIIDESGMPKERFSAEFPKEGPSILRIQQVVRGDSAAYFCASSPQLAGGNNEQFFGPGTRLTVL.

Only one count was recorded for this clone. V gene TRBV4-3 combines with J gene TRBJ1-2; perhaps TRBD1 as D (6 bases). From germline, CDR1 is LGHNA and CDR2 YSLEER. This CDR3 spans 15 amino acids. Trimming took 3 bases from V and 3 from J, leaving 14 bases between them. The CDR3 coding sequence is TGCGCCAGCAGCCATAGCCAGGGGTTGTACTATGGCTACACCTTC. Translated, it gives CASSHSQGLYYGYTF.

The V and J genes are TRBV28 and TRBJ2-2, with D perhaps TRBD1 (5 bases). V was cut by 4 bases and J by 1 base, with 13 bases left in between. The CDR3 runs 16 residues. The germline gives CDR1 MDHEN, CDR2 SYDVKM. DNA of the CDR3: TGTGCCAGCAGTTACTACAGGTTCCTGAACACCGGGGAGCTGTTTTTT. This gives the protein CASSYYRFLNTGELFF.

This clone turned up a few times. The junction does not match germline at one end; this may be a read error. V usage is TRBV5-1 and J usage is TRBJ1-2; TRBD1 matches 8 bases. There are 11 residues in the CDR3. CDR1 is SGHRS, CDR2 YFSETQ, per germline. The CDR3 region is CASSSGTGLSF. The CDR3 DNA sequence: TGCGCCAGCAGCTCAGGGACAGGTTTATCCTTC.

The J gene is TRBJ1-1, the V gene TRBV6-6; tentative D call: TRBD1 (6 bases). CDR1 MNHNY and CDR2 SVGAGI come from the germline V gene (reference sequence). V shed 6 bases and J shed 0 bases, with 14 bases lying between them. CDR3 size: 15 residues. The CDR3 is CASRIDRRMNTEAFF. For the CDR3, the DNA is TGTGCCAGCAGGATCGACAGGCGCATGAACACTGAAGCTTTCTTT.

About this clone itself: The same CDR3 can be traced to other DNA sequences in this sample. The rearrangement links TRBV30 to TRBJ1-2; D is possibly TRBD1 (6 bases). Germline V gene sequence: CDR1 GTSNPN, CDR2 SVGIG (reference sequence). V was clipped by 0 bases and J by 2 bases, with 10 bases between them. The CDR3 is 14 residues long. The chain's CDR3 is CAWSVLGANYGYTF. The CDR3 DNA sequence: TGTGCCTGGAGTGTGCTGGGGGCGAACTATGGCTACACCTTC. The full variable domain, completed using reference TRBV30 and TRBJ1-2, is SQTIHQWPATLVQPVGSPLSLECTVEGTSNPNLYWYRQAAGRGLQLLFYSVGIGQISSEVPQNLSASRPQDRQFILSSKKLLLSDSGFYLCAWSVLGANYGYTFGSGTRLTVV.

The CDR3 sequence: CASSEDSTNSPLHF. Written as DNA, the CDR3 is TGTGCCAGCAGCGAAGACAGCACCAATTCACCCCTCCACTTT. V gene TRBV7-2 combines with J gene TRBJ1-6; a weak D match, TRBD1 (5 bases). V shed 5 bases and J shed 7 bases, with 12 bases lying between them. The CDR3 is 14 amino acids. Germline lookup yields CDR1 SGHTA and CDR2 FQGNSA.

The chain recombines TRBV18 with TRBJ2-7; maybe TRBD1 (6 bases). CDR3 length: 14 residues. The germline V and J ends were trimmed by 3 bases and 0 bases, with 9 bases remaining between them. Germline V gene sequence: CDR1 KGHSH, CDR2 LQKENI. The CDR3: CASSPTGISYEQYF. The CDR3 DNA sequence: TGTGCCAGCTCACCCACAGGGATCTCCTACGAGCAGTACTTC. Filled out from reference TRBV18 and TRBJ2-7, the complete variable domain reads NAGVMQNPRHLVRRRGQEARLRCSPMKGHSHVYWYRQLPEEGLKFMVYLQKENIIDESGMPKERFSAEFPKEGPSILRIQQVVRGDSAAYFCASSPTGISYEQYFGPGTRLTVT.

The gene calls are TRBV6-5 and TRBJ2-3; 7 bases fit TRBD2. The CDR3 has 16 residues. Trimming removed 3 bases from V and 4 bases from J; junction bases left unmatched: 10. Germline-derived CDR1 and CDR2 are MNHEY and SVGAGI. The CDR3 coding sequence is TGTGCCAGCAGTTATTACGGCGGGGGAGGCCCAGATACGCAGTATTTT. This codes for CASSYYGGGGPDTQYF.

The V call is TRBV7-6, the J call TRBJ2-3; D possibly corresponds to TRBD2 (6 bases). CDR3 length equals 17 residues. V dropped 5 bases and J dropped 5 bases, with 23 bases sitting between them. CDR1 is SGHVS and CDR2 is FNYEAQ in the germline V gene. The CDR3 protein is CASSRRGSGLAGDTQYF. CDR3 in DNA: TGTGCCAGCAGCCGGAGGGGTAGCGGACTTGCTGGAGATACGCAGTATTTT.

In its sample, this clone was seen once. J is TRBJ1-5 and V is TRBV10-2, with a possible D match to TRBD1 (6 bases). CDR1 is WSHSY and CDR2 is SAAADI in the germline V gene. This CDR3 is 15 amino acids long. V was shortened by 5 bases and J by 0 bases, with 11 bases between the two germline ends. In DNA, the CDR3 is TGCGCCAGCAGTTTCGGGACACTTAGCAATCAGCCCCAGCATTTT. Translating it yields CASSFGTLSNQPQHF.

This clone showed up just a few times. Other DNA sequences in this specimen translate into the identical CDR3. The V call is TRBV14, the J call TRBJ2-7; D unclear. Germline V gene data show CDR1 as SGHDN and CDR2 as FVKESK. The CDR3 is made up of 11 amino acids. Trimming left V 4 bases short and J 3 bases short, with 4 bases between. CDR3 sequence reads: CASSRGYEQYF. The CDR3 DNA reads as TGTGCCAGCAGCCGAGGCTACGAGCAGTACTTC.

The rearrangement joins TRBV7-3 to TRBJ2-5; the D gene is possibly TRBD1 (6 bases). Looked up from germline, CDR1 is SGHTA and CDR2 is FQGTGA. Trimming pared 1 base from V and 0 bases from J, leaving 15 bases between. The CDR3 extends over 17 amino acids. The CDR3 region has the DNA TGTGCCAGCAGCTTAAGAGGACGAGGGACAAACCAAGAGACCCAGTACTTC. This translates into CASSLRGRGTNQETQYF.

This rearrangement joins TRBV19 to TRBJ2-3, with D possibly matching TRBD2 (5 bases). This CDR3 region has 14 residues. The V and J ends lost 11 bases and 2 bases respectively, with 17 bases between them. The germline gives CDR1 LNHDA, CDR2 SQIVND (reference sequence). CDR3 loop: CASSEADSTDTQYF. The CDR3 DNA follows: TGTGCCTCTTCGGAGGCGGATTCCACAGATACGCAGTATTTT.

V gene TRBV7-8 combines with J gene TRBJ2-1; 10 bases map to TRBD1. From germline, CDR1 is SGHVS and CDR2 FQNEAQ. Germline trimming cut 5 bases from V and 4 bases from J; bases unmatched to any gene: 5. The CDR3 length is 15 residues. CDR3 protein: CASSIRQGAYNEQFF. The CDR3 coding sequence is TGTGCCAGCAGCATTCGACAGGGGGCGTACAATGAGCAGTTCTTC. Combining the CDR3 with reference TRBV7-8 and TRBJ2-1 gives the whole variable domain GAGVSQSPRYKVAKRGQDVALRCDPISGHVSLFWYQQALGQGPEFLTYFQNEAQLDKSGLPSDRFFAERPEGSVSTLKIQRTQQEDSAVYLCASSIRQGAYNEQFFGPGTRLTVL.

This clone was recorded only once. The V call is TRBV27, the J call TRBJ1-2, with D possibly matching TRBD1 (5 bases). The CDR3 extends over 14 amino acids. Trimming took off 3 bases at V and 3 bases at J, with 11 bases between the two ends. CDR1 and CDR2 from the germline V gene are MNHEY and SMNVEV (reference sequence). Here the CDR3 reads CASSFSRVDYGYTF. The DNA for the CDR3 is TGTGCCAGCAGTTTTTCCAGGGTTGACTATGGCTACACCTTC.

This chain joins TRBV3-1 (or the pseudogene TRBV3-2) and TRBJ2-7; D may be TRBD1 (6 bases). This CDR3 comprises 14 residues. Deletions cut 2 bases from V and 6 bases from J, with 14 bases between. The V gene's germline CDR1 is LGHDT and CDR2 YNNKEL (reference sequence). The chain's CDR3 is CASSQRSLGAEQYF. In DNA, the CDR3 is TGTGCCAGCAGCCAACGAAGCCTGGGGGCCGAGCAGTACTTC.

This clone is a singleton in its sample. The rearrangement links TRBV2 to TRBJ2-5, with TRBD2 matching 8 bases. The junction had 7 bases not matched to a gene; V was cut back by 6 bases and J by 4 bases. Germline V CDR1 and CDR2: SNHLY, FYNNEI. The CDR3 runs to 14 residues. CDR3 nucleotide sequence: TGTGCCAGCAGCCCAGGGACTAGTTTAGAGACCCAGTACTTC. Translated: CASSPGTSLETQYF.

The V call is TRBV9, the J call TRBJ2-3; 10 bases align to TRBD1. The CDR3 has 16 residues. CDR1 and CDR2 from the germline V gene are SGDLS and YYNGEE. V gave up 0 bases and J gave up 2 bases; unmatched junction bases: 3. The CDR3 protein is CASSVGDRGSTDTQYF. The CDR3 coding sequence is TGTGCCAGCAGCGTAGGGGACAGGGGTTCCACAGATACGCAGTATTTT.

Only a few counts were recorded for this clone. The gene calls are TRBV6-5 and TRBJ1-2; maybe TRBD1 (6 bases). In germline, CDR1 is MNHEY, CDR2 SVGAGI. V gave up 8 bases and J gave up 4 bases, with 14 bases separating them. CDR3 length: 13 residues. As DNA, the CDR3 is TGTGCCAGCGGCCAAAAGGGGGGCTATGGCTACACCTTC. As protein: CASGQKGGYGYTF.

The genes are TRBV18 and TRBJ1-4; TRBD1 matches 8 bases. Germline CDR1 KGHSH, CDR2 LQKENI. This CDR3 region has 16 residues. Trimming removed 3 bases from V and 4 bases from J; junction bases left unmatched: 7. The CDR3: CASSPPQGQVNEKLFF. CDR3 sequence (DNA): TGTGCCAGCTCACCTCCCCAGGGACAGGTTAATGAAAAACTGTTTTTT. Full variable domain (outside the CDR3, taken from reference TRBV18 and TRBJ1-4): NAGVMQNPRHLVRRRGQEARLRCSPMKGHSHVYWYRQLPEEGLKFMVYLQKENIIDESGMPKERFSAEFPKEGPSILRIQQVVRGDSAAYFCASSPPQGQVNEKLFFGSGTQLSVL.

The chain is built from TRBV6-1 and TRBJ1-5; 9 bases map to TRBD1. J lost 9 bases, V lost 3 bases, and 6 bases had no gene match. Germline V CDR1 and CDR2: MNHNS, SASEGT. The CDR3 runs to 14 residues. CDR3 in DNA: TGTGCCAGCAGTGACGACAGGGGGTATCGGCCCCAGCATTTT. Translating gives CASSDDRGYRPQHF.

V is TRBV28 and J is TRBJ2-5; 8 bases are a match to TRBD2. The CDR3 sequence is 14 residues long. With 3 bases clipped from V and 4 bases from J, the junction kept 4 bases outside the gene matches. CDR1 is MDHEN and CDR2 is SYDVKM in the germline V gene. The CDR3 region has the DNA TGTGCCAGCAGTTTTAGCGGGGCCACAGAGACCCAGTACTTC. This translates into CASSFSGATETQYF.

CDR3 in DNA: TGTGCCAGCAGTTCCACGACCCGGGACGGGCCTGAAGCTTTCTTT. It codes for CASSSTTRDGPEAFF. The chain is built from TRBV6-6 and TRBJ1-1, with D perhaps matching TRBD1 (5 bases). Germline V CDR1 and CDR2: MNHNY, SVGAGI (reference sequence). V lost 4 bases and J lost 6, with 18 bases in between. This CDR3 has 15 residues.

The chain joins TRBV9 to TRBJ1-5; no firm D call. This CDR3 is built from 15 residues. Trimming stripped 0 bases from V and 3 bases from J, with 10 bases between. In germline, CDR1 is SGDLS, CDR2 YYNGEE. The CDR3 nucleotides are TGTGCCAGCAGCGTAGGGGGTGGGAACAATCAGCCCCAGCATTTT. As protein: CASSVGGGNNQPQHF.

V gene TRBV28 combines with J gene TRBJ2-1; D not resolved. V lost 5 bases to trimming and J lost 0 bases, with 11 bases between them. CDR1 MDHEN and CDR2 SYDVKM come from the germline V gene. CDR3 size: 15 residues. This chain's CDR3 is CASSPRRSSYNEQFF. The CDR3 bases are TGTGCCAGCAGTCCCAGACGCAGCTCCTACAATGAGCAGTTCTTC.

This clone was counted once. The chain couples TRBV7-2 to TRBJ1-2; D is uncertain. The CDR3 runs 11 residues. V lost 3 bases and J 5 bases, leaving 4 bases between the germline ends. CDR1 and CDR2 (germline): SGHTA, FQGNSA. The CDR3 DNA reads TGTGCCAGCAGCTTTGGGTATGGCTACACCTTC. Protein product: CASSFGYGYTF.